The 26 T cell receptor beta chains listed next were all sequenced from one sample in a study of regulatory T cells in long-lasting Graves disease. The time point here: newly diagnosed GD, antithyroid drugs for less than 3 months. Researchers made the TCR library from RNA that was extracted from PBMCs. In building TCR beta libraries, iRepertoire HTBI primers were used together with Arm-PCR of CDR3 regions. TCRdb redid the calling of the multiplex PCR reads with MiXCR, one entry per CDR3 protein. The table includes 500,000 or so distinct CDR3 sequences, 16% detected once. The sample was also reused in another study, on T cells in Graves' hyperthyroidism and ophthalmopathy.

Sequenced material: peripheral blood mononuclear cells (PBMCs), taken at new diagnosis, from a patient treated with antithyroid drugs. The receptors were gathered from a middle-aged woman with Graves disease.

The chain is built from TRBV20-1 and TRBJ2-3, with 7 bases identical to TRBD1. Germline values: CDR1 DFQATT, CDR2 SNEGSKA (reference sequence). The CDR3 has 15 amino acids. The J segment lost 6 bases and the V segment lost 5 bases, leaving 14 bases of the junction unmatched. CDR3: CSASDRDSYLDTQYF. The CDR3 region has the DNA TGCAGTGCTTCTGACCGGGACAGCTACTTGGATACGCAGTATTTT.

Comments on this clonotype: A much larger clone sits a single nucleotide away, making a read error possible. This rearrangement joins TRBV6-2 or TRBV6-3 to TRBJ2-1; D tentatively reads TRBD1 or TRBD2 (5 bases each). The CDR3 spans 16 residues. Germline V lookup: CDR1 MNHEY, CDR2 SVGEGT. The CDR3 nucleotides read TGTGCCGGCAGTGAAAACGACGGGGCGGGTGTAAATGAGCAGTTCTTC. The encoded protein is CAGSENDGAGVNEQFF.

This clonotype was recorded many times. For the CDR3, the DNA is TGCAGTGCCTACGGGGAACAAGAGACCCAGTACTTC. Amino acids: CSAYGEQETQYF. The rearrangement joins TRBV20-1 to TRBJ2-5; TRBD2 might be the D (5 bases). The CDR3 is 12 amino acids. Trimming left V 6 bases short and J 2 bases short, with 10 bases between. The germline V gene encodes CDR1 DFQATT and CDR2 SNEGSKA (reference sequence).

DNA of the CDR3: TGTGCCACTTCCCCGGGACAGGGGGTTTATGGCTACACCTTC. This encodes CATSPGQGVYGYTF. The V and J genes are TRBV2 and TRBJ1-2; 11 bases are shared with TRBD1. Looked up from germline, CDR1 is SNHLY and CDR2 is FYNNEI. The CDR3 covers 14 residues. J gave up 5 bases and V 10 bases, and 9 bases lay outside the gene matches.

This clonotype has ten or more counts. The chain has TRBV5-5 and TRBJ2-7; D may be TRBD2 (6 bases). Trimming pared 7 bases from V and 0 bases from J, leaving 14 bases between. CDR1 is SGHKS, CDR2 YYEKEE, per germline (reference sequence). The CDR3 covers 14 residues. CDR3 region: CASGGLSYSYEQYF. The CDR3 nucleotides read TGTGCCAGCGGGGGACTGTCATACTCCTACGAGCAGTACTTC. Full variable domain (outside the CDR3, taken from reference TRBV5-5 and TRBJ2-7): DAGVTQSPTHLIKTRGQQVTLRCSPISGHKSVSWYQQVLGQGPQFIFQYYEKEERGRGNFPDRFSARQFPNYSSELNVNALLLGDSALYLCASGGLSYSYEQYFGPGTRLTVT.

This clonotype was seen at least ten times. This rearrangement joins TRBV2 to TRBJ1-2; no clear D. Germline V gives CDR1 SNHLY, CDR2 FYNNEI. Deletions cut 4 bases from V and 6 bases from J, with 15 bases between. CDR3 length: 14 amino acids. The CDR3 bases are TGTGCCAGCAGTGTACGCCCTTTTACGGATGGCTACACCTTC. Protein: CASSVRPFTDGYTF.

Concerning this clonotype: A much larger clonotype is one base distant, so this may be a read error. V is TRBV30 and J is TRBJ1-3; D ambiguous. Germline V lookup: CDR1 GTSNPN, CDR2 SVGIG (reference sequence). Trimming shortened V by 4 bases and J by 3 bases, and 10 bases separated the two germline ends. The CDR3 consists of 13 residues. The CDR3 bases are TGTGCCTGGACGAGGAAGCTTGGAAACACCATATATTTT. This gives the protein CAWTRKLGNTIYF.

This clonotype occurred many times. J is TRBJ2-3 and V is TRBV9; 8 nucleotides line up with TRBD1. This CDR3 contains 15 residues. The trim removed 4 bases at V and 2 bases at J, leaving 6 bases unmatched. The germline CDR1 and CDR2 sequences are SGDLS and YYNGEE. The CDR3 here is CASSPDRVLTDTQYF. Here the CDR3 DNA reads TGTGCCAGCAGCCCGGACAGGGTGCTCACAGATACGCAGTATTTT.

This clonotype was detected many times. This chain links TRBV18 with TRBJ2-4; maybe TRBD1 (5 bases). The germline V gene encodes CDR1 KGHSH and CDR2 LQKENI. The V end was cut by 2 bases, the J end by 7 bases, with 15 bases between. This CDR3 has 15 amino acids. CDR3 region: CASSPLGVKGNIQYF. The CDR3 coding sequence is TGTGCCAGCTCACCATTGGGCGTCAAGGGGAACATTCAGTACTTC.

This clonotype appeared a few times. This chain connects TRBV4-1 to TRBJ2-5; the match to TRBD2 covers 12 bases. This CDR3 is 16 amino acids long. Looked up from germline, CDR1 is MGHRA and CDR2 is YSYEKL. The V segment lost 6 bases and the J segment 6 bases; nucleotides outside the gene matches: 11. CDR3 coding DNA: TGCGCCAGCAGTTTCGGACTAGCGGGGCCCTTCAAGACCCAGTACTTC. This gives the protein CASSFGLAGPFKTQYF.

With respect to this clonotype: This could be a read error, since a much larger clone is one nucleotide away. The J gene is TRBJ2-2, the V gene TRBV11-2, with TRBD2 identical over 8 bases. Germline V gene data show CDR1 as SGHAT and CDR2 as FQNNGV. This CDR3 contains 14 residues. The CDR3 DNA reads TGTGCCAACAGCTGGACTAGCCACACCGGGGAGCTGTTTTTT. Translation: CANSWTSHTGELFF.

This clonotype has at least ten counts. One junction end disagrees with the germline gene, perhaps due to a read error. The chain recombines TRBV2 with TRBJ2-3, with TRBD2 matching over 9 bases. Germline V gene data show CDR1 as SNHLY and CDR2 as FYNNEI. The CDR3 length is 15 residues. CDR3 sequence: CASSEAGGGADTQYF. CDR3 coding DNA: TGTGCCAGCAGCGAAGCGGGGGGTGGGGCAGATACGCAGTATTTT.

The sample holds many counts of this clonotype. The V and J genes are TRBV11-2 and TRBJ1-2; D is undetermined. CDR3 length: 17 amino acids. V shed 6 bases and J shed 4 bases, with 24 bases lying between them. Germline CDR1 SGHAT, CDR2 FQNNGV. The CDR3 protein is CASRGLLDKYSVYGYTF. CDR3 nucleotides: TGTGCCAGCAGGGGTTTACTCGATAAATATTCGGTCTATGGCTACACCTTC.

This clonotype was picked up a small number of times. V and J are TRBV19 and TRBJ2-2; D unresolved. Germline V gene sequence: CDR1 LNHDA, CDR2 SQIVND (reference sequence). The CDR3 spans 13 residues. The germline V and J ends were trimmed by 2 bases and 3 bases, with 4 bases remaining between them. DNA for the CDR3: TGTGCCAGTAGTATACCCCACACCGGGGAGCTGTTTTTT. This encodes CASSIPHTGELFF.

V is TRBV5-1 and J is TRBJ1-1; D is ambiguous. The germline V gene encodes CDR1 SGHRS and CDR2 YFSETQ. CDR3 length: 15 amino acids. Trimming pared 0 bases from V and 0 bases from J, leaving 9 bases between. CDR3 DNA sequence: TGCGCCAGCAGCTTGGAGGGCAGCTTGAACACTGAAGCTTTCTTT. Its protein is CASSLEGSLNTEAFF. Variable domain in full (rest from reference TRBV5-1 and TRBJ1-1): KAGVTQTPRYLIKTRGQQVTLSCSPISGHRSVSWYQQTPGQGLQFLFEYFSETQRNKGNFPGRFSGRQFSNSRSEMNVSTLELGDSALYLCASSLEGSLNTEAFFGQGTRLTVV.

This clonotype was seen a handful of times. This chain joins TRBV6-1 and TRBJ2-2, with 8 bases aligning to TRBD1. CDR1 is MNHNS, CDR2 SASEGT, per germline. Unmatched junction bases numbered 4, after V lost 10 bases and J lost 3 bases. The CDR3 extends over 13 amino acids. CDR3 loop: CATTGGDTGELFF. DNA for the CDR3: TGTGCCACCACAGGGGGTGACACCGGGGAGCTGTTTTTT.

This clonotype appeared a few times. CDR3 coding DNA: TGCGCCAGCAGCTCCGGGTCCGGAGAGAGTAATGAGCAGTTCTTC. This codes for CASSSGSGESNEQFF. The V and J genes are TRBV5-1 and TRBJ2-1; D ambiguous. Germline values: CDR1 SGHRS, CDR2 YFSETQ. The CDR3 covers 15 residues. Trimming took 3 bases from V and 7 from J, leaving 17 bases between them.

The table lists this clonotype with many counts. The chain couples TRBV5-1 to TRBJ1-1; D ambiguous. CDR1 is SGHRS and CDR2 is YFSETQ in the germline V gene. The CDR3 spans 13 residues. The V and J ends lost 6 bases and 5 bases respectively, with 14 bases between them. The CDR3 here is CASTNTLGTEAFF. CDR3 in DNA: TGCGCCAGCACCAACACACTGGGGACTGAAGCTTTCTTT. Full variable domain (remainder filled in from reference TRBV5-1 and TRBJ1-1): KAGVTQTPRYLIKTRGQQVTLSCSPISGHRSVSWYQQTPGQGLQFLFEYFSETQRNKGNFPGRFSGRQFSNSRSEMNVSTLELGDSALYLCASTNTLGTEAFFGQGTRLTVV.

This clonotype was observed at least ten times. The V and J genes are TRBV6-2 or TRBV6-3 and TRBJ2-7; D perhaps matches TRBD1 (5 bases). This CDR3 is built from 14 residues. Germline CDR1 reads MNHEY; CDR2 reads SVGEGT. The V end lost 5 bases, the J end lost 3 bases, and 14 bases lay between the germline ends. CDR3 loop: CASSDNRKDYEQYF. CDR3 bases: TGTGCCAGCAGTGATAACAGGAAGGACTACGAGCAGTACTTC.

The sample holds a few counts of this clonotype. The chain combines TRBV18 with TRBJ2-1; D remains ambiguous. The CDR3 runs to 13 residues. The V gene's germline CDR1 is KGHSH and CDR2 LQKENI. With 4 bases removed from V and 6 bases from J, the gap between germline ends came to 10 bases. CDR3 nucleotide sequence: TGTGCCAGCTCACGTGTTGGGGTCAATGAGCAGTTCTTC. Translation gives CASSRVGVNEQFF.

The sample holds many counts of this clonotype. The chain employs TRBV3-1 and TRBJ2-7; either TRBD1 or TRBD2 may fit D (5 bases each). V was clipped by 3 bases and J by 3 bases, with 12 bases between them. The germline V gene has CDR1 LGHDT and CDR2 YNNKEL (reference sequence). The CDR3 length is 14 residues. CDR3 region: CASSHTGTVYEQYF. Written as DNA, the CDR3 is TGTGCCAGCAGCCACACCGGGACGGTCTACGAGCAGTACTTC.

The chain has TRBV7-9 and TRBJ2-3; the match to TRBD1 covers 7 bases. CDR1 and CDR2 from the germline V gene are SEHNR and FQNEAQ (reference sequence). The CDR3 length is 15 residues. The junction had 7 bases not matched to a gene; V was cut back by 5 bases and J by 2 bases. The CDR3 DNA reads as TGTGCCAGCAGCCGAGGACAGGTAGACACAGATACGCAGTATTTT. Its translation is CASSRGQVDTDTQYF.

A few counts support this clonotype. This chain joins TRBV29-1 and TRBJ1-2; TRBD1 agrees at 7 bases. CDR1 and CDR2 (germline): SQVTM, ANQGSEA. This CDR3 spans 14 amino acids. The J segment lost 4 bases and the V segment lost 5 bases, leaving 10 bases of the junction unmatched. The CDR3 DNA reads as TGCAGCGTTTCCCAGCAAGGGGGCTCCTATGGCTACACCTTC. Encoded protein: CSVSQQGGSYGYTF.

The sample holds many counts of this clonotype. The chain is built from TRBV3-1 and TRBJ2-3, with TRBD2 matching over 12 bases. CDR1 and CDR2 (germline): LGHDT, YNNKEL (reference sequence). The length of the CDR3 is 16 residues. The J segment lost 5 bases and the V segment lost 3 bases, leaving 6 bases of the junction unmatched. The CDR3 region has the DNA TGTGCCAGCAGCCACCGACTAGCGGGGGTAGGAGATACGCAGTATTTT. Its translation: CASSHRLAGVGDTQYF.

This clonotype was observed at least ten times. The rearrangement uses TRBV28 and TRBJ2-5, with no clear D. Germline assignment: CDR1 MDHEN and CDR2 SYDVKM. V lost 2 bases and J lost 5, with 18 bases in between. The CDR3 totals 16 residues. The CDR3 reads CASSLPSARFMETQYF. Written as DNA, the CDR3 is TGTGCCAGCAGTTTACCCTCGGCTCGGTTCATGGAGACCCAGTACTTC.

This clonotype was recorded many times. Here the CDR3 DNA reads TGTGCCAGCAGCGCTCTAAGGTCGTTCACTGAAGCTTTCTTT. It translates to CASSALRSFTEAFF. The chain couples TRBV2 to TRBJ1-1; no firm D call. The CDR3 loop spans 14 amino acids. Germline V gene data show CDR1 as SNHLY and CDR2 as FYNNEI. The V end lost 6 bases, the J end lost 4 bases, and 15 bases lay between the germline ends.